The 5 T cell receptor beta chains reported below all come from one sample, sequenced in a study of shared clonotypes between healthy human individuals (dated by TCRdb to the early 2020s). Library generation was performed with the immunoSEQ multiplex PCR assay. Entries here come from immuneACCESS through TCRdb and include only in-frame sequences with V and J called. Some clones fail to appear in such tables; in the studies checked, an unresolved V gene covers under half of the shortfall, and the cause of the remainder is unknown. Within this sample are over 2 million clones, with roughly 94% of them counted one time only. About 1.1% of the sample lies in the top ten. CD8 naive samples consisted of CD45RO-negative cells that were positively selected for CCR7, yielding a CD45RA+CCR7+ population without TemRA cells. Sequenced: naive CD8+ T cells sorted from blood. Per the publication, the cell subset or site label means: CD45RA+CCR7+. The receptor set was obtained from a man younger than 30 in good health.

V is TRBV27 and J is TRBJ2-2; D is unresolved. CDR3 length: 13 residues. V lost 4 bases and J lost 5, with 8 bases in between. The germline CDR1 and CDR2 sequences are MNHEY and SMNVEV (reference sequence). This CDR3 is CASSYGWTGELFF. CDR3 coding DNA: TGTGCCAGCAGTTATGGGTGGACCGGGGAGCTGTTTTTT.

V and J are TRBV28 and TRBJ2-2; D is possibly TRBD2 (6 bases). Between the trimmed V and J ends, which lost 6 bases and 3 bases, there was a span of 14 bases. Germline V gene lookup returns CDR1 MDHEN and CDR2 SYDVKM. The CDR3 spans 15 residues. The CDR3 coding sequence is TGTGCCAGCAGCGATCCCGGGACTTACACCGGGGAGCTGTTTTTT. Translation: CASSDPGTYTGELFF.

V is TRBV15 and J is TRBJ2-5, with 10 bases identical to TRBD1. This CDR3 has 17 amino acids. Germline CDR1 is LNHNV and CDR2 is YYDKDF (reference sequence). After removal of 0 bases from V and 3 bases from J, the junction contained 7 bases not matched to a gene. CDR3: CATSRDRGQGREETQYF. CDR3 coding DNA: TGTGCCACCAGCAGAGATCGGGGACAGGGGAGGGAAGAGACCCAGTACTTC.

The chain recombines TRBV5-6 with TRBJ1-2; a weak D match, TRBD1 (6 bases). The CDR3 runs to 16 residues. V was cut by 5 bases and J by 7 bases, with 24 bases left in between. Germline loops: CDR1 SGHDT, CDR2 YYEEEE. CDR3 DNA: TGTGCCAGCAGTATGGACAGCCGAAAACCCAGTTCTGGCTACACCTTC. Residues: CASSMDSRKPSSGYTF.

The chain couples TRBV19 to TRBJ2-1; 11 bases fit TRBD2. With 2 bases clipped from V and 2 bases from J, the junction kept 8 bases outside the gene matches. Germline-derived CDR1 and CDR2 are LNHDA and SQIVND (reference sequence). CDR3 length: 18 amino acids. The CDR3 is CASSIRLAGGRAYNEQFF. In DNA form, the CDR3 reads TGTGCCAGTAGTATACGGCTAGCGGGAGGAAGGGCCTACAATGAGCAGTTCTTC.